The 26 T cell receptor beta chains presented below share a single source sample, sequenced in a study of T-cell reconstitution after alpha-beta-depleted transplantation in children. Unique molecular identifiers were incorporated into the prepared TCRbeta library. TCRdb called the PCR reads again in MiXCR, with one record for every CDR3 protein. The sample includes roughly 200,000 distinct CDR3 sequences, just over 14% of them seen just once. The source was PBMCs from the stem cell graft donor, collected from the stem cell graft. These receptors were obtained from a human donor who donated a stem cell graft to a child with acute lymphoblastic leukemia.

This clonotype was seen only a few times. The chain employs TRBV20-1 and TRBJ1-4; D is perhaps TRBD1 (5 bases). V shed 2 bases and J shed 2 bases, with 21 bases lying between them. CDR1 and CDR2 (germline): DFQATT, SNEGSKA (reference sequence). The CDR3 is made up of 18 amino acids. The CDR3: CSARSRARGWSTNEKLFF. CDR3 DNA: TGCAGTGCTAGATCCAGGGCTCGCGGATGGTCGACTAATGAAAAACTGTTTTTT.

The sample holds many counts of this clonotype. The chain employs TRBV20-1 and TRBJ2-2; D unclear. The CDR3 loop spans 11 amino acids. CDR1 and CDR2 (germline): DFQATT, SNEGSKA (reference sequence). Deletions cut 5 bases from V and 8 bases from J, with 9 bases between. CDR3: CSAGRLGELFF. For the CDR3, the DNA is TGCAGTGCTGGCCGATTGGGGGAGCTGTTTTTT.

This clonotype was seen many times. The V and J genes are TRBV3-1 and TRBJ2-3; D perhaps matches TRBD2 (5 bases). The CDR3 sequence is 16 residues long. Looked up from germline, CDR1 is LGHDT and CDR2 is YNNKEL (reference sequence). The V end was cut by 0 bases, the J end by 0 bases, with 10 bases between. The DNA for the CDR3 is TGTGCCAGCAGCCAAGAGGCTAGCTATAGCACAGATACGCAGTATTTT. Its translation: CASSQEASYSTDTQYF.

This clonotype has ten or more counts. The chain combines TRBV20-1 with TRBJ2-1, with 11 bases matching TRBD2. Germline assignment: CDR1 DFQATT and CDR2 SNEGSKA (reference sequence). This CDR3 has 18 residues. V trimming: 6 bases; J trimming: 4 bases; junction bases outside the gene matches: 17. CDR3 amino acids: CSAHPGLADPFQYNEQFF. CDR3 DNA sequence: TGCAGTGCGCATCCGGGACTAGCGGACCCCTTTCAGTACAATGAGCAGTTCTTC.

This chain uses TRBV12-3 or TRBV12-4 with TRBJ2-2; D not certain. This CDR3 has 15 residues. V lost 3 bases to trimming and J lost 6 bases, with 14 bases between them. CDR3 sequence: CASSFTDVRAGELFF. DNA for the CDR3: TGTGCCAGCAGTTTTACCGACGTGAGAGCCGGGGAGCTGTTTTTT.

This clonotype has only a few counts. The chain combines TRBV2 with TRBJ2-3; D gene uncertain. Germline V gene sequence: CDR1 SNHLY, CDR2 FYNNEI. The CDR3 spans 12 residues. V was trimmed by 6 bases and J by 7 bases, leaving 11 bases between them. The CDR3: CASSPTEYTQYF. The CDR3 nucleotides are TGTGCCAGCAGCCCGACCGAATATACGCAGTATTTT.

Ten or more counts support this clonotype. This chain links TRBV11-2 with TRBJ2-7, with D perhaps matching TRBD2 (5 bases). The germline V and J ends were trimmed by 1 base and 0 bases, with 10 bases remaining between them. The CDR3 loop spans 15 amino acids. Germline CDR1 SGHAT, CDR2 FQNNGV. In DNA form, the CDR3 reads TGTGCCAGCAGCTTAGTCAGCGGCTCCTCCTACGAGCAGTACTTC. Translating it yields CASSLVSGSSYEQYF.

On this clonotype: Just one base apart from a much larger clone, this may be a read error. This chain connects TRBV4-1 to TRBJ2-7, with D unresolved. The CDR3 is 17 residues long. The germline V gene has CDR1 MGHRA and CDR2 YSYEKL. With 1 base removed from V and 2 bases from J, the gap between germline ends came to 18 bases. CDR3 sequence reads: CASSQVWRRTFAYEQYF. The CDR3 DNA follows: TGCGCCAGCAGCCAAGTTTGGAGACGTACATTCGCCTACGAGCAGTACTTC.

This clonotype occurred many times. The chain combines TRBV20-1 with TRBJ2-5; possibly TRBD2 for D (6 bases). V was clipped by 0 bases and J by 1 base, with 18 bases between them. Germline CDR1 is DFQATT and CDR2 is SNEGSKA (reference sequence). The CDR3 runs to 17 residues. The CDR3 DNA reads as TGCAGTGCTAGAGATCGGGGACTCGCGGGAACCCAAGAGACCCAGTACTTC. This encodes CSARDRGLAGTQETQYF.

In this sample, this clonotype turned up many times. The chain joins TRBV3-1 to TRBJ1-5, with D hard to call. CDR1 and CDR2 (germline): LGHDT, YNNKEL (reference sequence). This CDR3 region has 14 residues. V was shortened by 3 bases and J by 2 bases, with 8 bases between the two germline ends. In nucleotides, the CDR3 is TGTGCCAGCAGCCACCGGGCCGGCAATCAGCCCCAGCATTTT. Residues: CASSHRAGNQPQHF.

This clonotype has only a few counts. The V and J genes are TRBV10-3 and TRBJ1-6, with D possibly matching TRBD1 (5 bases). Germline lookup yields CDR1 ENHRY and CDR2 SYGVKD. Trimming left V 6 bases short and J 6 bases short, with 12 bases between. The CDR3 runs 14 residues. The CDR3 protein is CAIREGQGNSPLHF. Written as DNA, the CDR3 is TGTGCCATCAGGGAGGGCCAGGGTAATTCACCCCTCCACTTT.

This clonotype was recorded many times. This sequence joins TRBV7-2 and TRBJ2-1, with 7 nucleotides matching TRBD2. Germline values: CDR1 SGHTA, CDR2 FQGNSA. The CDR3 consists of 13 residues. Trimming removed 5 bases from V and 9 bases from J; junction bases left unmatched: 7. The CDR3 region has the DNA TGTGCCAGCAGCCTACGGACTAGGTCTGAGCAGTTCTTC. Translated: CASSLRTRSEQFF. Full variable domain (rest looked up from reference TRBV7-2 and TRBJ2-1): GAGVSQSPSNKVTEKGKDVELRCDPISGHTALYWYRQSLGQGLEFLIYFQGNSAPDKSGLPSDRFSAERTGGSVSTLTIQRTQQEDSAVYLCASSLRTRSEQFFGPGTRLTVL.

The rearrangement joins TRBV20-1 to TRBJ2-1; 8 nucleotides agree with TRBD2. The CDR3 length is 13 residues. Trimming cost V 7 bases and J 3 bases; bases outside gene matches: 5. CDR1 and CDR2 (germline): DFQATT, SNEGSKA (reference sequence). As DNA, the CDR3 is TGCAGTGGTACTAGCGGTCTCTACAATGAGCAGTTCTTC. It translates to CSGTSGLYNEQFF.

The CDR3 loop reads CAMSLRSYEQYF. CDR3 bases: TGTGCCATGAGCCTTAGGTCCTACGAGCAGTACTTC. The V gene is TRBV5-6, the J gene TRBJ2-7; D gene uncertain. From germline, CDR1 is SGHDT and CDR2 YYEEEE. With 9 bases removed from V and 1 base from J, the gap between germline ends came to 11 bases. The CDR3 loop spans 12 amino acids.

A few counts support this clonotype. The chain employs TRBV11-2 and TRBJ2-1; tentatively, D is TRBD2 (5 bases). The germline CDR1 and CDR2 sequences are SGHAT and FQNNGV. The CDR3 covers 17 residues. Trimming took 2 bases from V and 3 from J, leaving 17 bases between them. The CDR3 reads CASSLSPRLSLYNEQFF. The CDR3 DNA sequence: TGTGCCAGCAGCTTATCCCCTCGACTATCACTCTACAATGAGCAGTTCTTC.

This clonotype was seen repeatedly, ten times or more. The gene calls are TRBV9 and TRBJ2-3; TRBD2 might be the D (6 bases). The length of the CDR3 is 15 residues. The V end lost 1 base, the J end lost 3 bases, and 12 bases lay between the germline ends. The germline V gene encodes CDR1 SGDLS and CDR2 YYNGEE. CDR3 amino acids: CASSVQASATDTQYF. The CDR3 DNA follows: TGTGCCAGCAGCGTACAGGCTAGCGCGACAGATACGCAGTATTTT.

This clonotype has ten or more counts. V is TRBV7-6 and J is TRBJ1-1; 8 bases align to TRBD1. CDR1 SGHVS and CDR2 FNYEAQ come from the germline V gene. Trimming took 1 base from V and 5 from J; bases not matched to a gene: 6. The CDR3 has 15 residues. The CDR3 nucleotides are TGTGCCAGCAGCTTAGACTTACAGGGGGTGACTGAAGCTTTCTTT. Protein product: CASSLDLQGVTEAFF.

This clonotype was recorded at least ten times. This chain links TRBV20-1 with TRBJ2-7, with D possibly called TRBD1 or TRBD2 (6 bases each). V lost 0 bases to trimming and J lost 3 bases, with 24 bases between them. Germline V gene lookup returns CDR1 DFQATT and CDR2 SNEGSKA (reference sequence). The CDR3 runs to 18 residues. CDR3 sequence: CSARDRGPGARVRYEQYF. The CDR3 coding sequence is TGCAGTGCTAGAGATCGGGGGCCTGGGGCGAGAGTTCGCTACGAGCAGTACTTC.

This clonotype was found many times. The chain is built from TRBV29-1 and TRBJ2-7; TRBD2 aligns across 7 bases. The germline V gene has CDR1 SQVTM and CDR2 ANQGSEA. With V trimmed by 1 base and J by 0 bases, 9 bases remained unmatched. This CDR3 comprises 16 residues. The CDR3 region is CSVEAHSGPYSYEQYF. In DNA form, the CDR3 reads TGCAGCGTTGAAGCCCATAGCGGGCCCTACTCCTACGAGCAGTACTTC.

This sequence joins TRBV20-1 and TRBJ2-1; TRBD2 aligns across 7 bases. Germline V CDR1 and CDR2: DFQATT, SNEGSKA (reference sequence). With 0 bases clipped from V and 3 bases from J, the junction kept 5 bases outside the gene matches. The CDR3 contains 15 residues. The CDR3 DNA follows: TGCAGTGCTAGAGATCAAAGGACTAGCTACAATGAGCAGTTCTTC. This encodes CSARDQRTSYNEQFF.

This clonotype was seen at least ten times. The chain's CDR3 is CASSQYRGLETQYF. In DNA form, the CDR3 reads TGTGCCAGCAGTCAATACAGGGGCCTGGAGACCCAGTACTTC. V usage is TRBV12-3 or TRBV12-4 and J usage is TRBJ2-5; TRBD1 aligns across 7 bases. V lost 5 bases to trimming and J lost 5 bases; unmatched junction nucleotides: 8. This CDR3 has 14 residues.

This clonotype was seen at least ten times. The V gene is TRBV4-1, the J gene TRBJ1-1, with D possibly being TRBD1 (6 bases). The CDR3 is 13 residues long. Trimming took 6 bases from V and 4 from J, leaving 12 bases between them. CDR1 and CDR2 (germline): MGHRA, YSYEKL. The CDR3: CASSRTGSTEAFF. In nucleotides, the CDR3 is TGCGCCAGCAGTCGCACAGGGTCCACTGAAGCTTTCTTT.

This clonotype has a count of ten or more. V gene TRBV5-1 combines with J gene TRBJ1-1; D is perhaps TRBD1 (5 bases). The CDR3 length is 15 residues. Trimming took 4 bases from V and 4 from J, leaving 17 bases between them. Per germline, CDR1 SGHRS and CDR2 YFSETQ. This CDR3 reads CASSRGGTQATEAFF. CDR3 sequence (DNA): TGCGCCAGCAGCAGGGGCGGGACCCAGGCCACTGAAGCTTTCTTT.

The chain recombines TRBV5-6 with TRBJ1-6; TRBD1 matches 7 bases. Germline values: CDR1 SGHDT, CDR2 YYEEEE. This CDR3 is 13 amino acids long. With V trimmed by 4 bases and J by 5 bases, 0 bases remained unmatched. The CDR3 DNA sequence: TGTGCCAGCAGCGACAGGGATAATTCACCCCTCCACTTT. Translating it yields CASSDRDNSPLHF.

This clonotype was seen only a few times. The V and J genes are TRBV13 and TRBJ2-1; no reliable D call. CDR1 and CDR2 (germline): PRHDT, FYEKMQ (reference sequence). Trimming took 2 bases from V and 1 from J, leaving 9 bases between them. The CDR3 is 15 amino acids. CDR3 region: CASSLTRTSYNEQFF. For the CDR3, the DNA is TGTGCCAGCAGCTTAACCAGAACTTCCTACAATGAGCAGTTCTTC.

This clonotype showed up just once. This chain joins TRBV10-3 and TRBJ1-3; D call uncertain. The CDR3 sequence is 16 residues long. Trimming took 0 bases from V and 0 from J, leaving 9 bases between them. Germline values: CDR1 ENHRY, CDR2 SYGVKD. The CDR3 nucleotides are TGTGCCATCAGTGAGTCGGGTGCCTTCTCTGGAAACACCATATATTTT. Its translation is CAISESGAFSGNTIYF.